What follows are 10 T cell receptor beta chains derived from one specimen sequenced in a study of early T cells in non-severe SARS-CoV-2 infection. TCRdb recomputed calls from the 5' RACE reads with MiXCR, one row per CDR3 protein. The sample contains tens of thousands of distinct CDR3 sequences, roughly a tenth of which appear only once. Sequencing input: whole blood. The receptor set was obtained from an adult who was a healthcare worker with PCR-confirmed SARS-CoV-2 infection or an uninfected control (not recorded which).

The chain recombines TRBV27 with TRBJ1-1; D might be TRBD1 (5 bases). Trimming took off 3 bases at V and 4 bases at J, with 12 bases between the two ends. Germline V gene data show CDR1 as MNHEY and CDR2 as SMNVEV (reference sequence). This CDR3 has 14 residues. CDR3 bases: TGTGCCAGCAGTTTTCGCAGGGCGAGCACTGAAGCTTTCTTT. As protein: CASSFRRASTEAFF.

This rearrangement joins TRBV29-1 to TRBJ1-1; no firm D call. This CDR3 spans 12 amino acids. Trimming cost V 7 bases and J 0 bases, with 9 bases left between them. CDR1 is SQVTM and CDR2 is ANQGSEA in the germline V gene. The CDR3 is CSALRLNTEAFF. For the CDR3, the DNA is TGCAGCGCCCTCCGTTTGAACACTGAAGCTTTCTTT.

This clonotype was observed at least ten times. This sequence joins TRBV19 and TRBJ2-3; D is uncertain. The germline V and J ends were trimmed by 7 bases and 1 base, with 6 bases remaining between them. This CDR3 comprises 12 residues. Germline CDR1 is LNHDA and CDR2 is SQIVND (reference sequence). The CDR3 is CASISRTDTQYF. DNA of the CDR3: TGTGCCAGTATCTCCCGCACAGATACGCAGTATTTT.

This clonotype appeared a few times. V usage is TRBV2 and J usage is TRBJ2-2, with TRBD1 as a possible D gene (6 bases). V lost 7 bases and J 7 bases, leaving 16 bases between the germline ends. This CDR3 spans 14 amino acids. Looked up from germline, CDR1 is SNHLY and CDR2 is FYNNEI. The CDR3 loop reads CASIPTGKVGELFF. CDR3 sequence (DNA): TGTGCCAGCATCCCCACAGGGAAAGTCGGGGAGCTGTTTTTT.

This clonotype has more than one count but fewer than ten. CDR3 bases: TGCAGCGTTTTACGAGGGACTGAAGCTTTCTTT. As protein: CSVLRGTEAFF. This chain joins TRBV29-1 and TRBJ1-1; D is unclear. V dropped 5 bases and J dropped 5 bases, with 9 bases sitting between them. Germline V CDR1 and CDR2: SQVTM, ANQGSEA. CDR3 size: 11 residues.

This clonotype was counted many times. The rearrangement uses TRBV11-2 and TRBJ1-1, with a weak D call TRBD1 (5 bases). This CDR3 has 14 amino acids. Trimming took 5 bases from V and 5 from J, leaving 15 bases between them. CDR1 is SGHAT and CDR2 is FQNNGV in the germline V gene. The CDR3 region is CASSQGLWGTEAFF. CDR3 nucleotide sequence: TGTGCCAGCAGCCAGGGACTCTGGGGGACTGAAGCTTTCTTT.

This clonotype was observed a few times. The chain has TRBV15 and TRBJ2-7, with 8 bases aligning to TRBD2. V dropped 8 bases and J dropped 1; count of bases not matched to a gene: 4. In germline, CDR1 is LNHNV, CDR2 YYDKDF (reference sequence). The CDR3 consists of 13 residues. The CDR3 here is CATSSGRSYEQYF. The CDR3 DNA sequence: TGTGCCACCTCTAGCGGGCGATCCTACGAGCAGTACTTC.

The CDR3 spells CASSEAPFRTSTDTQYF. CDR3 coding DNA: TGTGCCAGCAGTGAAGCGCCGTTTAGGACATCCACAGATACGCAGTATTTT. The J gene is TRBJ2-3, the V gene TRBV2, with a weak D call TRBD1 (5 bases). The CDR3 length is 17 residues. The ends were cut back, 0 bases at V and 2 bases at J, with 15 bases in the middle. The V gene's germline CDR1 is SNHLY and CDR2 FYNNEI.

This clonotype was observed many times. CDR3 in amino acids: CASSSGRDYLNEQFF. The CDR3, as DNA: TGTGCCAGCAGCTCCGGGAGGGACTACCTCAATGAGCAGTTCTTC. The chain uses TRBV11-2 and TRBJ2-1, with 8 bases fitting TRBD2. Losses at the gene ends were 4 bases for V and 6 bases for J; bases not matched to a gene: 8. Germline CDR1 is SGHAT and CDR2 is FQNNGV. The CDR3 is 15 residues long.

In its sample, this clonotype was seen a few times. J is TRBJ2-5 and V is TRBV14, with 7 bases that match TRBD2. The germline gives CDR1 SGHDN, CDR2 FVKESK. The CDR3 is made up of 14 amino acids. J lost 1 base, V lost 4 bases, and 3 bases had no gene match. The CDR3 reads CASSPAGLQETQYF. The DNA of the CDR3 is TGTGCCAGCAGCCCAGCGGGGCTCCAAGAGACCCAGTACTTC.